A single sample is the source of the 8 T cell receptor beta chains below, sequenced in a study of blood T cell repertoires in COVID-19. Method: immunoSEQ multiplex PCR; TCRdb's copy keeps in-frame clones and lacks some. This sample yields 20,000 to 30,000 clones, of which 77% are seen a single time; about 15% belongs to the top ten. The sequencing input was peripheral blood. These receptor sequences come from a man older than 75 with active or convalescent COVID-19.

A few counts support this clone. The CDR3 here is CASSPGTTHTGELFF. CDR3 DNA sequence: TGTGCCAGCAGTCCCGGGACAACCCACACCGGGGAGCTGTTTTTT. J is TRBJ2-2 and V is TRBV3-1 (or the pseudogene TRBV3-2), with D possibly TRBD1 on 6 matching bases. This CDR3 has 15 amino acids. V was pared by 6 bases and J by 3 bases, with 14 bases between. CDR1 is LGHDT, CDR2 YNNKEL, per germline (reference sequence).

V is TRBV6-5 and J is TRBJ2-3, with TRBD2 matching 7 bases. CDR3 length: 15 residues. V gave up 2 bases and J gave up 0 bases; unmatched junction bases: 2. In germline, CDR1 is MNHEY, CDR2 SVGAGI. CDR3 protein: CASSYVGGSTDTQYF. As DNA, the CDR3 is TGTGCCAGCAGTTACGTGGGAGGGAGCACAGATACGCAGTATTTT.

The rearrangement links TRBV29-1 to TRBJ2-5, with D maybe TRBD2 (5 bases). Germline assignment: CDR1 SQVTM and CDR2 ANQGSEA. V gave up 4 bases and J gave up 4 bases, with 13 bases separating them. This CDR3 comprises 13 residues. This chain's CDR3 is CSVGAGPGETQYF. CDR3 sequence (DNA): TGCAGCGTTGGGGCGGGCCCGGGAGAGACCCAGTACTTC.

This chain connects TRBV6-5 to TRBJ2-5; 8 nucleotides agree with TRBD2. Germline lookup yields CDR1 MNHEY and CDR2 SVGAGI. V was clipped by 6 bases and J by 3 bases; unmatched bases: 3. There are 13 residues in the CDR3. The CDR3 protein is CASRAGDEETQYF. For the CDR3, the DNA is TGTGCCAGCAGAGCGGGAGACGAAGAGACCCAGTACTTC.

The J gene is TRBJ1-1, the V gene TRBV5-1; 7 nucleotides match TRBD1. CDR1 is SGHRS, CDR2 YFSETQ, per germline. V lost 0 bases, J lost 0 bases, and 5 bases stayed unmatched. The CDR3 is made up of 16 amino acids. CDR3 in DNA: TGCGCCAGCAGCTTGGGACAGGGTTCTTTGAACACTGAAGCTTTCTTT. It yields the protein CASSLGQGSLNTEAFF.

The gene calls are TRBV29-1 and TRBJ1-4; D call uncertain. The CDR3 covers 10 residues. The V gene's germline CDR1 is SQVTM and CDR2 ANQGSEA. Trimming stripped 4 bases from V and 6 bases from J, with 3 bases between. The CDR3 DNA reads TGCAGCGTTGGAGATGAAAAACTGTTTTTT. Amino acids: CSVGDEKLFF. Using reference TRBV29-1 and TRBJ1-4 for the parts outside the CDR3, the full variable domain is SAVISQKPSRDICQRGTSLTIQCQVDSQVTMMFWYRQQPGQSLTLIATANQGSEATYESGFVIDKFPISRPNLTFSTLTVSNMSPEDSSIYLCSVGDEKLFFGSGTQLSVL.

This chain connects TRBV5-4 to TRBJ2-7, with 7 nucleotides matching TRBD1. Germline loops: CDR1 SGHNT, CDR2 YYREEE (reference sequence). V shed 5 bases and J 4 bases; nucleotides not matched to a gene: 9. The length of the CDR3 is 14 residues. The CDR3 sequence: CASRREKGAYEQYF. CDR3 nucleotide sequence: TGTGCCAGCAGACGGGAAAAGGGGGCTTACGAGCAGTACTTC.

V and J are TRBV9 and TRBJ2-1; D might be TRBD2 (5 bases). CDR1 is SGDLS, CDR2 YYNGEE, per germline. CDR3 length equals 15 residues. Trimming removed 4 bases from V and 0 bases from J, with 11 bases in between. The CDR3 loop reads CASSSGVSSYNEQFF. The CDR3 DNA reads TGTGCCAGCAGCTCCGGGGTGAGCTCCTACAATGAGCAGTTCTTC. The variable domain in full, with the rest retrieved from reference TRBV9 and TRBJ2-1, is DSGVTQTPKHLITATGQRVTLRCSPRSGDLSVYWYQQSLDQGLQFLIQYYNGEERAKGNILERFSAQQFPDLHSELNLSSLELGDSALYFCASSSGVSSYNEQFFGPGTRLTVL.